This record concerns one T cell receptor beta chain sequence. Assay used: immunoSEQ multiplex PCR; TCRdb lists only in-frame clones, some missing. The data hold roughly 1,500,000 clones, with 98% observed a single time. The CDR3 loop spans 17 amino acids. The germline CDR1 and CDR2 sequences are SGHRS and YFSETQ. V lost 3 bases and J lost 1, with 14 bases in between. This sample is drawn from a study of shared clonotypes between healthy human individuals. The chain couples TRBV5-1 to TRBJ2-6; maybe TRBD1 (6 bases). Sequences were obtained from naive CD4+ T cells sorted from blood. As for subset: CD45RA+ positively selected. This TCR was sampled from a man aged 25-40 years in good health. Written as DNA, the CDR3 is TGCGCCAGCAGCTCGGAACCTACAGGGTCTGGGGCCAACGTCCTGACTTTC. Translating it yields CASSSEPTGSGANVLTF.